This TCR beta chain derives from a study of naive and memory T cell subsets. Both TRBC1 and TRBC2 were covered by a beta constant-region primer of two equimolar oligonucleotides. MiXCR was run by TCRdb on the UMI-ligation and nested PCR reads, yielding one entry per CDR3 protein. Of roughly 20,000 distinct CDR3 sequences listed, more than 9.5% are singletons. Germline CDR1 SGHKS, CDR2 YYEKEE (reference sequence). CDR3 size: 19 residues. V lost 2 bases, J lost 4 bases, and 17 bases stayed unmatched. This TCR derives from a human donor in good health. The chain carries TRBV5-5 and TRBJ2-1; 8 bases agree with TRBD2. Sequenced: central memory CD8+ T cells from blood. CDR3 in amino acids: CASSFQPFLVAGRYNEQFF. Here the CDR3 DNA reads TGTGCCAGCAGCTTCCAACCTTTTTTGGTAGCGGGAAGGTACAATGAGCAGTTCTTC.